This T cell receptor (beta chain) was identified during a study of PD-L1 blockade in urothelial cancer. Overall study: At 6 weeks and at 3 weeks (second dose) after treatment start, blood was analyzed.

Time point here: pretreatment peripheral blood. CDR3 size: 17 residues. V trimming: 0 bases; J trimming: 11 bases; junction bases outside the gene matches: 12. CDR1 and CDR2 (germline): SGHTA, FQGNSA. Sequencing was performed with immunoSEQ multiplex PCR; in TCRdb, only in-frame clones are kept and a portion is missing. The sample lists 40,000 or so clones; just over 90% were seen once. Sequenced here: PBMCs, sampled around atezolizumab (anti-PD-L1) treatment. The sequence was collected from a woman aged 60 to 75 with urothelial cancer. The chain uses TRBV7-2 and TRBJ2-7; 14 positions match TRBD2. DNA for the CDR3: TGTGCCAGCAGCTTAGCCGGGACTAGCGGGAGTGTGTCTCAGAAGTACTTC. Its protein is CASSLAGTSGSVSQKYF.